The entry below describes one T cell receptor (beta chain). This sample was included in a study of blood T cell repertoires in COVID-19. The wider study: Spain, Italy and the United States supplied samples that represented acute and convalescent COVID-19. PBMCs, B-cell-depleted T cells, or T cells were the source of the cDNA or gDNA that made up the material.

The authors' processing: Reference gene primer amplification gave nucleated cell count estimates. The data were produced by immunoSEQ multiplex PCR, yet TCRdb's version contains in-frame clones alone and is incomplete. The V and J calls and clone size are taken from that table; D and trimming were inferred from the DNA. The table lists 95,000 to 150,000 clones, roughly 85% of them singletons. The CDR3 is 13 residues long. Per the germline V gene, CDR1 is SGHNT and CDR2 is YYREEE (reference sequence). The junction had 4 bases not matched to a gene; V was cut back by 0 bases and J by 10 bases. This clonotype was sampled from a human donor in a cohort sampled during active COVID-19. Sequencing was carried out using peripheral blood. The V call is TRBV5-4, the J call TRBJ1-1, with 9 bases that match TRBD1. The CDR3 sequence: CASSLEQGARAFF. CDR3 DNA: TGTGCCAGCAGCTTGGAACAGGGGGCGAGAGCTTTCTTT.